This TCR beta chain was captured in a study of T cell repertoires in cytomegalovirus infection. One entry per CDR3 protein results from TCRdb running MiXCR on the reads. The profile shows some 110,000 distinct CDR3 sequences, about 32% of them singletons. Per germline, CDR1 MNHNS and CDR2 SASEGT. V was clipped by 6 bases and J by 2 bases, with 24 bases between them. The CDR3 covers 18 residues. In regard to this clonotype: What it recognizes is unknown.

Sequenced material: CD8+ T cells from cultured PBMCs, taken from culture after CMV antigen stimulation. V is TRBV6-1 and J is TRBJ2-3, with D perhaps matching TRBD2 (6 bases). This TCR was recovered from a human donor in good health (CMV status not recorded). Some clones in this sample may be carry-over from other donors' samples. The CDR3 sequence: CASSLTNFLSGTTDTQYF. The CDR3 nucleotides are TGTGCCAGCAGCCTCACGAATTTCCTTAGCGGAACCACAGATACGCAGTATTTT.